These 18 T cell receptor beta chains came from one sample sequenced in a study of cytotoxic CD8 clonotypes in ibrutinib-treated CLL. Some clones are missing from TCRdb's copy, which holds only in-frame ones; the method was immunoSEQ multiplex PCR. The table records about 57,000 clones, around 60% of them present only once. The starting material was PBMCs, obtained after 24 months of ibrutinib treatment. These receptors originate from a human donor with chronic lymphocytic leukemia.

This clone was seen only a few times. This sequence joins TRBV5-4 and TRBJ2-7; the D is unclear. Trimming shortened V by 6 bases and J by 11 bases, and 18 bases separated the two germline ends. This CDR3 spans 12 amino acids. Germline V gives CDR1 SGHNT, CDR2 YYREEE (reference sequence). The CDR3 nucleotides are TGTGCCAGCACCCGACGTTTTCCCCGGGAGTACGTC. It encodes CASTRRFPREYV.

V gene TRBV11-2 combines with J gene TRBJ2-7, with D perhaps matching TRBD1 (5 bases). V was pared by 7 bases and J by 3 bases, with 13 bases between. The CDR3 loop spans 13 amino acids. CDR1 and CDR2 (germline): SGHAT, FQNNGV. The CDR3 is CASTFRVRYEQYV. DNA for the CDR3: TGTGCCAGCACCTTCAGGGTACGCTACGAGCAGTACGTC.

The rearrangement links TRBV10-3 to TRBJ1-2; D gene unclear. V was clipped by 3 bases and J by 4 bases, with 18 bases between them. This CDR3 has 16 amino acids. Germline CDR1 and CDR2: ENHRY and SYGVKD. The CDR3 loop reads CAISENPHPTAYGYTF. As DNA, the CDR3 is TGTGCCATCAGTGAAAACCCCCACCCAACCGCCTATGGCTACACCTTC.

This clone was observed many times. Germline and junction disagree at one end, which may indicate a read error. V is TRBV20-1 and J is TRBJ1-4; no clear D. This CDR3 spans 10 amino acids. Germline CDR1 is DFQATT and CDR2 is SNEGSKA (reference sequence). The CDR3 DNA is TGCAGTGCTGAATTACAGAGTGAGATTTTT. It encodes CSAELQSEIF.

The table lists this clone with a few counts. The chain employs TRBV11-2 and TRBJ2-7; TRBD2 agrees at 13 bases. The germline V gene encodes CDR1 SGHAT and CDR2 FQNNGV. J was trimmed by 6 bases and V by 5 bases; bases with no gene match: 4. The CDR3 spans 14 residues. The CDR3, as DNA: TGTGCCAGCAGCCACGGACTAGCGGGAGCCGAGCAGTACTTC. Translation gives CASSHGLAGAEQYF.

The rearrangement uses TRBV10-1 and TRBJ2-2; 9 nucleotides agree with TRBD2. Germline V gene sequence: CDR1 WNHNN, CDR2 SYGVQD (reference sequence). The CDR3 sequence is 15 residues long. V lost 5 bases, J lost 4 bases, and 5 bases stayed unmatched. For the CDR3, the DNA is TGCGCCAGCAGTAGAGGACTAGCGCGCACCGGGGAGCTGTTTTTT. As protein: CASSRGLARTGELFF.

The V gene is TRBV5-1, the J gene TRBJ1-5; no clear D gene. Trimming pared 4 bases from V and 7 bases from J, leaving 18 bases between. This CDR3 has 15 residues. CDR1 is SGHRS and CDR2 is YFSETQ in the germline V gene. CDR3 bases: TGCGCCAGCAGCCCGAACGTCGGGGAACGGCAGCCCCAGCATTTT. It codes for CASSPNVGERQPQHF.

The chain uses TRBV7-8 and TRBJ1-6; 8 positions agree with TRBD1. Trimming cost V 0 bases and J 0 bases; bases outside gene matches: 4. CDR1 SGHVS and CDR2 FQNEAQ come from the germline V gene. This CDR3 spans 18 amino acids. CDR3 nucleotides: TGTGCCAGCAGCTTAGCACGACAGGGGAGCTCCTATAATTCACCCCTCCACTTT. Amino acids: CASSLARQGSSYNSPLHF.

This clone was observed a single time. The CDR3 loop reads CASSSDPRGGNYGYTF. The CDR3, as DNA: TGTGCCAGCAGCTCTGATCCCAGGGGAGGCAACTATGGCTACACCTTC. The V call is TRBV7-8, the J call TRBJ1-2; TRBD1 might be the D (6 bases). The V and J ends lost 4 bases and 2 bases respectively, with 17 bases between them. Germline loops: CDR1 SGHVS, CDR2 FQNEAQ. The CDR3 has 16 residues.

This clone was picked up a small number of times. The chain uses TRBV11-2 and TRBJ2-1; D perhaps matches TRBD2 (5 bases). This CDR3 spans 11 amino acids. The germline V gene has CDR1 SGHAT and CDR2 FQNNGV. V was cut by 4 bases and J by 9 bases, with 7 bases left in between. The CDR3: CASSSGIEQFF. The DNA of the CDR3 is TGTGCCAGCAGCTCGGGGATTGAGCAGTTCTTC.

This clone was counted once. The genes are TRBV28 and TRBJ1-1; D gene ambiguous. Germline loops: CDR1 MDHEN, CDR2 SYDVKM. Trimming stripped 5 bases from V and 5 bases from J, with 9 bases between. This CDR3 contains 12 residues. The DNA for the CDR3 is TGTGCCAGCAGTCCCCCGGGGACTGAAGCTTTCTTT. It is translated as CASSPPGTEAFF. The full variable domain, in which reference TRBV28 and TRBJ1-1 provide the parts outside the CDR3, is DVKVTQSSRYLVKRTGEKVFLECVQDMDHENMFWYRQDPGLGLRLIYFSYDVKMKEKGDIPEGYSVSREKKERFSLILESASTNQTSMYLCASSPPGTEAFFGQGTRLTVV.

A word on this clone: This clone may be a read error of a much larger clone one base away. The chain links TRBV27 to TRBJ1-6, with D perhaps matching TRBD1 (5 bases). This CDR3 region has 14 residues. In germline, CDR1 is MNHEY, CDR2 SMNVEV (reference sequence). The CDR3 region is CANSLRGDNSPLHF. The CDR3 coding sequence is TGTGCCAACAGTTTACGGGGGGATAATTCACCCCTCCACTTT.

The rearrangement links TRBV25-1 to TRBJ1-2, with TRBD1 identical over 7 bases. Germline V gives CDR1 MGHDK, CDR2 SYGVNS. CDR3 length equals 13 residues. Losses at the gene ends were 5 bases for V and 5 bases for J; bases not matched to a gene: 5. This CDR3 reads CASSTQGHYGYTF. The CDR3 region has the DNA TGTGCCAGCAGTACACAGGGGCATTATGGCTACACCTTC.

The chain links TRBV7-9 to TRBJ1-2; D is unclear. CDR1 is SEHNR, CDR2 FQNEAQ, per germline (reference sequence). The V end lost 3 bases, the J end lost 8 bases, and 10 bases lay between the germline ends. The CDR3 covers 12 residues. The CDR3 bases are TGTGCCAGCAGCTTCGGGGAGGAAGGCTACACCTTC. Translating gives CASSFGEEGYTF.

Only a few counts were recorded for this clone. The CDR3 region has the DNA TGTGCCAGCAGCAAAGAACGGCGGTCGAGGGGGCCCCCGAACACTGAAGCTTTCTTT. This sequence encodes CASSKERRSRGPPNTEAFF. The chain carries TRBV21-1 and TRBJ1-1; whether TRBD1, the table's D call, matches the DNA was not checked. TRBV21-1 is assigned pseudogene status. The CDR3 loop spans 19 amino acids.

This clone appeared a single time. The chain recombines TRBV29-1 with TRBJ2-7; TRBD1 matches 7 bases. CDR1 SQVTM and CDR2 ANQGSEA come from the germline V gene. The CDR3 is 16 residues long. The V and J ends lost 1 base and 3 bases, in that order; junction bases with no gene match: 12. CDR3 in amino acids: CSVEAPGTATFYEQYF. Here the CDR3 DNA reads TGCAGCGTTGAAGCCCCCGGGACAGCCACCTTCTACGAGCAGTACTTC.

This chain links TRBV6-5 with TRBJ1-5; D is unresolved. The CDR3 is made up of 15 amino acids. The germline V and J ends were trimmed by 5 bases and 0 bases, with 11 bases remaining between them. Germline-derived CDR1 and CDR2 are MNHEY and SVGAGI. The CDR3 region is CASSNGGNSNQPQHF. In nucleotides, the CDR3 is TGTGCCAGCAGTAACGGAGGGAATAGCAATCAGCCCCAGCATTTT.

This clone was observed at least ten times. J is TRBJ2-1 and V is TRBV2; 8 bases are a match to TRBD1. J was trimmed by 4 bases and V by 5 bases; bases with no gene match: 1. Germline CDR1 SNHLY, CDR2 FYNNEI. This CDR3 has 13 residues. The CDR3 nucleotides are TGTGCCAGCAGTCGGACAGGGTACAATGAGCAGTTCTTC. Its translation is CASSRTGYNEQFF.